The 19 T cell receptor beta chains presented below share a single source sample, sequenced in a study of spatial heterogeneity in lung cancer. Specified time point: sample taken at primary tumor resection. Sequencing of whole RNA from tumor, nontumor lung or frozen PBMC involved no sorting. TCRdb used MiXCR to reprocess the 5' RACE reads, holding one entry per CDR3 protein. The top ten clones hold about 6.8% of a sample with roughly 91,000 distinct CDR3 sequences, approximately 20% of them seen once. The sequenced sample was PBMCs, obtained at surgery. These receptors originate from a male donor with early-stage non-small cell lung cancer.

This clonotype was seen a few times. The chain joins TRBV7-8 to TRBJ2-1, with D perhaps TRBD1 (5 bases). V lost 6 bases, J lost 10 bases, and 13 bases lay in between. CDR1 and CDR2 from the germline V gene are SGHVS and FQNEAQ. The CDR3 runs to 12 residues. This CDR3 is CASRGRSLEQFF. DNA for the CDR3: TGTGCCAGCAGGGGGCGGTCTCTCGAGCAGTTCTTC. Using reference TRBV7-8 and TRBJ2-1 for the parts outside the CDR3, the full variable domain is GAGVSQSPRYKVAKRGQDVALRCDPISGHVSLFWYQQALGQGPEFLTYFQNEAQLDKSGLPSDRFFAERPEGSVSTLKIQRTQQEDSAVYLCASRGRSLEQFFGPGTRLTVL.

Written as DNA, the CDR3 is TGCAGCGTCTCCGGGACAGGGAATGATCAGCCCCAGCATTTT. Amino acids: CSVSGTGNDQPQHF. The V call is TRBV29-1, the J call TRBJ1-5; 9 bases are a match to TRBD1. V lost 6 bases and J lost 5; bases outside the gene matches: 8. The germline CDR1 and CDR2 sequences are SQVTM and ANQGSEA. The CDR3 totals 14 residues.

J is TRBJ1-6 and V is TRBV20-1; a weak D match, TRBD1 (6 bases). Between the trimmed V and J ends, which lost 3 bases and 9 bases, there was a span of 12 bases. The germline V gene has CDR1 DFQATT and CDR2 SNEGSKA (reference sequence). The CDR3 consists of 13 residues. The CDR3 region is CSASAGDLSPLHF. The CDR3 nucleotides read TGCAGTGCTAGCGCAGGGGACCTTTCACCCCTCCACTTT.

CDR3 nucleotide sequence: TGTGCCAGCAGTGAAAGCGGGACAAATACGCAGTATTTT. Translating gives CASSESGTNTQYF. The gene calls are TRBV6-1 and TRBJ2-3; weak D call: TRBD2 (7 bases). Deletions cut 2 bases from V and 7 bases from J, with 10 bases between. Per germline, CDR1 MNHNS and CDR2 SASEGT. The CDR3 has 13 residues.

This clonotype was picked up many times. This chain joins TRBV27 and TRBJ1-4; no definite D call. The CDR3 length is 15 residues. Trimming stripped 5 bases from V and 8 bases from J, with 18 bases between. The V gene's germline CDR1 is MNHEY and CDR2 SMNVEV (reference sequence). The CDR3 DNA sequence: TGTGCCAGCAGTCCCCGAGGTACCTGGAGGGAAAAACTGTTTTTT. As protein: CASSPRGTWREKLFF. The entire variable domain, with the rest obtained from reference TRBV27 and TRBJ1-4, is as follows: EAQVTQNPRYLITVTGKKLTVTCSQNMNHEYMSWYRQDPGLGLRQIYYSMNVEVTDKGDVPEGYKVSRKEKRNFPLILESPSPNQTSLYFCASSPRGTWREKLFFGSGTQLSVL.

This clonotype came up many times. The gene calls are TRBV5-1 and TRBJ1-5; 7 positions match TRBD1. Germline CDR1 and CDR2: SGHRS and YFSETQ. The CDR3 extends over 13 amino acids. The trim removed 4 bases at V and 7 bases at J, leaving 5 bases unmatched. CDR3 DNA: TGCGCCAGCAGCGCGTTACAGGGGCAGCCCCAGCATTTT. Translation: CASSALQGQPQHF. Looking up the rest from reference TRBV5-1 and TRBJ1-5 gives the full variable domain: KAGVTQTPRYLIKTRGQQVTLSCSPISGHRSVSWYQQTPGQGLQFLFEYFSETQRNKGNFPGRFSGRQFSNSRSEMNVSTLELGDSALYLCASSALQGQPQHFGDGTRLSIL.

In its sample, this clonotype was seen once. This chain uses TRBV6-1 with TRBJ2-7; 7 nucleotides line up with TRBD1. The V segment lost 4 bases and the J segment 1 base; nucleotides outside the gene matches: 10. The CDR3 is made up of 16 amino acids. CDR1 and CDR2 (germline): MNHNS, SASEGT. CDR3 coding DNA: TGTGCCAGCAGTGTATCGGGACAGCTACTTTCCTACGAGCAGTACTTC. Amino acids: CASSVSGQLLSYEQYF.

This chain connects TRBV6-1 to TRBJ2-3, with 11 nucleotides matching TRBD1. Trimming removed 2 bases from V and 5 bases from J; junction bases left unmatched: 6. Looked up from germline, CDR1 is MNHNS and CDR2 is SASEGT. This CDR3 region has 16 residues. The CDR3 bases are TGTGCCAGCAGTGAACGGACAGGGGGCGCGGTAGATACGCAGTATTTT. Translated: CASSERTGGAVDTQYF.

This clonotype was counted many times. This chain connects TRBV7-3 to TRBJ2-1; D gene uncertain. Trimming removed 1 base at V and 0 bases at J, with 10 bases between. The CDR3 has 16 amino acids. Germline assignment: CDR1 SGHTA and CDR2 FQGTGA. CDR3 protein: CASSLKGSSSYNEQFF. CDR3 DNA: TGTGCCAGCAGCTTAAAGGGCTCGAGCTCCTACAATGAGCAGTTCTTC.

This sequence joins TRBV4-2 and TRBJ1-1; no clear D. Germline-derived CDR1 and CDR2 are LGHNA and YNFKEQ. The CDR3 is made up of 12 amino acids. V shed 1 base and J shed 4 bases, with 4 bases lying between them. The CDR3 DNA follows: TGTGCCAGCAGCCAAGGGTCCACTGAAGCTTTCTTT. Protein sequence: CASSQGSTEAFF.

The chain combines TRBV7-2 with TRBJ2-5, with unresolved D. Germline V gives CDR1 SGHTA, CDR2 FQGNSA. Trimming took off 4 bases at V and 7 bases at J, with 10 bases between the two ends. The CDR3 length is 12 residues. Here the CDR3 reads CASSSMAWTQYF. The CDR3, as DNA: TGTGCCAGCAGCTCAATGGCATGGACCCAGTACTTC.

V is TRBV7-8 and J is TRBJ1-1; maybe TRBD1 (6 bases). V was cut by 0 bases and J by 7 bases, with 15 bases left in between. Germline V gene sequence: CDR1 SGHVS, CDR2 FQNEAQ. The CDR3 covers 15 residues. The CDR3: CASSLAGGRRSEAFF. The CDR3, as DNA: TGTGCCAGCAGCTTAGCCGGGGGCAGGAGGAGTGAAGCTTTCTTT.

Note on this clonotype: This CDR3 is missing its conserved last phenylalanine or tryptophan, likely due to a read error. No DNA is shown, since the ends of the CDR3 on it are uncertain; the CDR3 is the one TCRdb lists. The J gene is TRBJ1-1, the V gene TRBV7-9; the table's D call of TRBD1 was not tested on the DNA. The length of the CDR3 is 12 amino acids, counting both ends. From germline, CDR1 is SEHNR and CDR2 FQNEAQ (reference sequence). The CDR3 sequence is CASSLNVRDREL.

This clonotype was counted between two and nine times. This chain uses TRBV7-9 with TRBJ2-5, with 10 positions matching TRBD2. The trim removed 6 bases at V and 1 base at J, leaving 5 bases unmatched. The CDR3 consists of 15 residues. CDR1 is SEHNR and CDR2 is FQNEAQ in the germline V gene (reference sequence). The CDR3 protein is CASRSRTSGQETQYF. The DNA of the CDR3 is TGTGCCAGCAGAAGTAGGACTAGCGGCCAAGAGACCCAGTACTTC.

This clonotype appeared a few times. The chain links TRBV10-3 to TRBJ1-1; possible D gene TRBD1, 5 bases. The germline V gene has CDR1 ENHRY and CDR2 SYGVKD. Trimming stripped 4 bases from V and 11 bases from J, with 23 bases between. This CDR3 has 15 amino acids. CDR3 protein: CAISVKQVETGVAFF. The CDR3 DNA sequence: TGTGCCATCAGTGTGAAACAGGTGGAAACCGGTGTCGCTTTCTTT.

This clonotype has a handful of counts. The chain carries TRBV12-3 or TRBV12-4 and TRBJ1-1, with 7 bases identical to TRBD1. J was trimmed by 3 bases and V by 6 bases; bases with no gene match: 4. This CDR3 comprises 13 residues. The CDR3 spells CASSLQGHTEAFF. Here the CDR3 DNA reads TGTGCCAGCAGCCTACAGGGGCACACTGAAGCTTTCTTT.

The genes are TRBV20-1 and TRBJ1-1, with 8 bases identical to TRBD1. Trimming removed 4 bases from V and 4 bases from J; junction bases left unmatched: 11. The CDR3 loop spans 15 amino acids. Germline CDR1 reads DFQATT; CDR2 reads SNEGSKA (reference sequence). The CDR3: CSATWTEGTGTEAFF. The CDR3 DNA follows: TGCAGTGCTACCTGGACGGAGGGGACAGGCACTGAAGCTTTCTTT.

This clonotype has only a few counts. The V gene is TRBV7-9, the J gene TRBJ2-7; the D call may be TRBD1 or TRBD2 (5 bases each). The CDR3 has 16 amino acids. Trimming cost V 4 bases and J 1 base, with 17 bases left between them. Germline CDR1 SEHNR, CDR2 FQNEAQ (reference sequence). For the CDR3, the DNA is TGTGCCAGCAGCTCGGGACCTCCCGAGTTGTCCTACGAGCAGTACTTC. Encoded protein: CASSSGPPELSYEQYF.

This clonotype was seen a handful of times. V is TRBV12-3 or TRBV12-4 and J is TRBJ2-1; TRBD1 agrees at 8 bases. V lost 9 bases to trimming and J lost 5 bases; unmatched junction nucleotides: 9. This CDR3 comprises 14 residues. Here the CDR3 reads CASSGDRTNNEQFF. The CDR3 DNA is TGTGCCAGTTCCGGGGACAGGACTAACAATGAGCAGTTCTTC.